This T cell receptor (beta chain) was recorded in a study of blood T cell repertoires in COVID-19. The wider study: The United States, Italy and Spain provided the acute and convalescent COVID-19 samples. From T cells, B-cell-depleted T cells, or PBMCs came the material, which was cDNA or gDNA.

The V end was cut by 0 bases, the J end by 5 bases, with 12 bases between. The CDR3 sequence is 14 residues long. Looked up from germline, CDR1 is SGDLS and CDR2 is YYNGEE. Authors' methods: Estimates of nucleated cell counts were drawn from the amplification of reference gene primers. Sequencing was performed with immunoSEQ multiplex PCR; in TCRdb, only in-frame clones are kept and a portion is missing. V and J calls and clone size are as listed in that table; D and trimming were resolved from the DNA. This sample has 90,000 to 130,000 clones, with around 82% found just once. The clonotype comes from an older woman with acute or convalescent COVID-19. Sequenced: peripheral blood. This chain joins TRBV9 and TRBJ2-7; tentative D call: TRBD2 (7 bases). CDR3 sequence reads: CASSVDGGHNEQYF. CDR3 sequence (DNA): TGTGCCAGCAGCGTAGACGGGGGGCATAACGAGCAGTACTTC. The variable domain in full, completed from reference TRBV9 and TRBJ2-7, reads DSGVTQTPKHLITATGQRVTLRCSPRSGDLSVYWYQQSLDQGLQFLIQYYNGEERAKGNILERFSAQQFPDLHSELNLSSLELGDSALYFCASSVDGGHNEQYFGPGTRLTVT.